This T cell receptor beta chain was captured by sequencing in a study of T cell responses to AZD1222 COVID-19 vaccine. Findings and caveats of the study: There were mostly white British donors and more females than males, and clonal diversity was possibly underestimated.

TCRdb keeps only in-frame clones here, not all; method: immunoSEQ multiplex PCR. The sample includes under 95,000 clones, roughly 90% of them seen just once. Germline assignment: CDR1 KGHDR and CDR2 SFDVKD. This CDR3 region has 18 residues. Trimming cost V 0 bases and J 0 bases; bases outside gene matches: 3. Pooled in the analysis were second doses at about 4 or about 12 weeks. Concerning this clone itself: Its specificity is not known.

Sequenced here: peripheral blood, sampled 28 days after the second AZD1222 dose. The sequence was collected from an adult who received the AZD1222 COVID-19 vaccine. The chain has TRBV24-1 and TRBJ2-5, with 13 bases aligning to TRBD2. The CDR3, as DNA: TGTGCCACCAGTGATTTGGGACTAGCGGGAGCAGACCAAGAGACCCAGTACTTC. Its translation is CATSDLGLAGADQETQYF.